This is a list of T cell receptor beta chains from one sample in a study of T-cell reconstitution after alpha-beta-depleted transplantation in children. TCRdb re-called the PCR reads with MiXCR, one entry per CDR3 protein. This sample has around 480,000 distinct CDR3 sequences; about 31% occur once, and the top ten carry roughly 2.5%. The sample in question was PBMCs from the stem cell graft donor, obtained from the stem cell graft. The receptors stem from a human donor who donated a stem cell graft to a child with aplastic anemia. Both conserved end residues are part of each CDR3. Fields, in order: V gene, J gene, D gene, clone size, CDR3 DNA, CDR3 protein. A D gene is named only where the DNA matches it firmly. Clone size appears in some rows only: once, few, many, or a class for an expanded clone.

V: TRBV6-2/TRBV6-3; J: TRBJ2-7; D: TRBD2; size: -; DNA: TGTGCCAGCAGTTACTCAGAGGGACTAGCAGTCGACGAGCAGTACTTC; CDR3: CASSYSEGLAVDEQYF
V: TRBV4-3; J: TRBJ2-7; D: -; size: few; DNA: TGCGCCAGCAGCCAAGATACACGCTACGAGCAGTACTTC; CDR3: CASSQDTRYEQYF
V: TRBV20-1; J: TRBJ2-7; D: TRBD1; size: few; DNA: TGCAGTGCTGAAGGGACAGGGGCCTACGAGCAGTACTTC; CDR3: CSAEGTGAYEQYF
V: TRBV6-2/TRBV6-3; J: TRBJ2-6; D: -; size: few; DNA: TGTGCCAGCAGTACTACATCAGCCTCTGGGGCCAACGTCCTGACTTTC; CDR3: CASSTTSASGANVLTF
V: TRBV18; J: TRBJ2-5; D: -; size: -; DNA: TGTGCCAGCTCACCTACATCCCAAGAGACCCAGTACTTC; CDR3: CASSPTSQETQYF
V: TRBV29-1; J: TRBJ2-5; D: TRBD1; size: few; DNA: TGCAGCGTTGCAGGGGGCGGGAACCCCCAAGAGACCCAGTACTTC; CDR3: CSVAGGGNPQETQYF
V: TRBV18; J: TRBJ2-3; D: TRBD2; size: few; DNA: TGTGCCAGCTCAAGGACTAGCCCAACCGCAGATACGCAGTATTTT; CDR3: CASSRTSPTADTQYF
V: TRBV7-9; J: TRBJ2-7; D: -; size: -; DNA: TGTGCCAGCAGTACGGTGATCTACGAGCAGTACTTC; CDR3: CASSTVIYEQYF
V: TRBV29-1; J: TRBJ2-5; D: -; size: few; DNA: TGCAGCGTTGAGGAGGCGTCGGGTAGCGGCCCGGAGTTC; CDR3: CSVEEASGSGPEF
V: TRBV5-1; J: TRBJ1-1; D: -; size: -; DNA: TGCGCCAGCAGCATCCGCCCGAATGAAGCTTTCTTT; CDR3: CASSIRPNEAFF
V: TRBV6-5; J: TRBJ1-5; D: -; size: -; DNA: TGTGCCAGCAGTTACTCCGGACAGAGGGATCAGCCCCAGCATTTT; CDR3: CASSYSGQRDQPQHF
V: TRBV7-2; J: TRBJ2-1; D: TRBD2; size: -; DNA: TGTGCCAGCAGCTTAGGTCGGGAGGGTTTCGAAGAGCAGTTCTTC; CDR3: CASSLGREGFEEQFF
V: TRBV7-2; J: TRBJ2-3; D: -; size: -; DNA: TGTGCCAGCAGCTTAGGTAGACTCCCGCAGTATTTT; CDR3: CASSLGRLPQYF
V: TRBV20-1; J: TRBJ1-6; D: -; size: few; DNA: TGCAGTGCTAGAGCTACAGGGTCCTCCTATAATTCACCCCTCCACTTT; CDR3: CSARATGSSYNSPLHF
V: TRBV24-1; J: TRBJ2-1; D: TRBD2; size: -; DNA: TGTGCCACCAGTGATCAAACCACGAGCGGGGGGCTCTACAATGAGCAGTTCTTC; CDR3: CATSDQTTSGGLYNEQFF
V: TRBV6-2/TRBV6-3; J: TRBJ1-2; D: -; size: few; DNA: TGTGCCAGCCGGGAAATTGGCTACACCTTC; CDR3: CASREIGYTF
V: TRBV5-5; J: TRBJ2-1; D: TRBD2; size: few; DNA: TGTGCCAGCAGCCTGTCGGGAGGAGTCTACAATGAGCAGTTCTTC; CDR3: CASSLSGGVYNEQFF
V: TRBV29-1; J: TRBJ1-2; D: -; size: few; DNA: TGCAGCGCCGCCTCGCTGTATGGCTACACCTTC; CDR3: CSAASLYGYTF
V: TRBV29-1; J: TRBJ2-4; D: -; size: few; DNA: TGCAGCGTTGGGGGAACGGCCAAAAACATTCAGTACTTC; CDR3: CSVGGTAKNIQYF
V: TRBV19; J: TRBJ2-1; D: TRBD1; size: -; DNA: TGTGCCAGTAGTATGAGGGACAGAAGCTCCTACAATGAGCAGTTCTTC; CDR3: CASSMRDRSSYNEQFF
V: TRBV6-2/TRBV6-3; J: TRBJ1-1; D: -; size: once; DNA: TGTGCCAGCTACAGGTGGGATATGACTGAAGCTTCCTTT; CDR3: CASYRWDMTEASF
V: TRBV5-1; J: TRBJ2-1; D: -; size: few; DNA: TGCGCCAGCAGCGCGGAACCCATTGCGGGTGAGCAGTTCTTC; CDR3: CASSAEPIAGEQFF
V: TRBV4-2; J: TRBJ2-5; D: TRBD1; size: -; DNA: TGTGCCAGCAGCCAAGATTGGTACAGGGGGTACGAGACCCAGTACTTC; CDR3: CASSQDWYRGYETQYF
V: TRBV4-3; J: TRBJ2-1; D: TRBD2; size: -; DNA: TGCGCCAGCAGCCAGGAATCCGGACTAGTCAATGAGCAGTTCTTC; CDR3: CASSQESGLVNEQFF
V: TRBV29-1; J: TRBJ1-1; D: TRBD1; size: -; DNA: TGCAGCGGGACAGGGGGGAACACTGAAGCTTTCTTT; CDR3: CSGTGGNTEAFF
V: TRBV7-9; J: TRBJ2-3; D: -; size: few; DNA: TGTGCCAGCAGCTTCCCGGGAATTATACGCACAGATACGCAGTATTTT; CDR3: CASSFPGIIRTDTQYF
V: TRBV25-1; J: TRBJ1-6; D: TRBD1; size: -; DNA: TGTGCCAGCAGTGCGGGACAGGGAAATTCACCCCTCCACTTT; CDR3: CASSAGQGNSPLHF
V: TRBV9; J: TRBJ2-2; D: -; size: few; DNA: TGTGCCAGCAGGCGAGGGTCGAACACCGGGGAGCTGTTTTTT; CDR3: CASRRGSNTGELFF
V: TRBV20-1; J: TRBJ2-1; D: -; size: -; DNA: TGCAGTGGGACGGGGCACCTGGGGAATGAGCAGTTCTTC; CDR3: CSGTGHLGNEQFF
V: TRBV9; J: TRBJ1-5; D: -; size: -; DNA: TGTGCCAGCAGCGTAGGCCTGGGCAATCAGCCCCAGCATTTT; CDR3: CASSVGLGNQPQHF
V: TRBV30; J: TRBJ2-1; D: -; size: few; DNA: TGTGCCTGGAGTGGGCTCTCCCGTAATGAGCAGTTCTTC; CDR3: CAWSGLSRNEQFF